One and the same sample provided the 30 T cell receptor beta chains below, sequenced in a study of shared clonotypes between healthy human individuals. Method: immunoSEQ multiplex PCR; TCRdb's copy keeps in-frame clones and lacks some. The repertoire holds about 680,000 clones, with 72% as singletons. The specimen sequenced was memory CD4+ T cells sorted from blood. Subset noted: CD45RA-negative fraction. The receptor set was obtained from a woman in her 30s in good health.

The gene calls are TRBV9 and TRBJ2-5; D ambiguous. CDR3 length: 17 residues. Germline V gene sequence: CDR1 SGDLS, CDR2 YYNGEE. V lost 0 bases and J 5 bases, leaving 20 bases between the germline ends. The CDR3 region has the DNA TGTGCCAGCAGCGTAGGCTCCCTGTCCGGGCTAGGGGAGACCCAGTACTTC. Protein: CASSVGSLSGLGETQYF.

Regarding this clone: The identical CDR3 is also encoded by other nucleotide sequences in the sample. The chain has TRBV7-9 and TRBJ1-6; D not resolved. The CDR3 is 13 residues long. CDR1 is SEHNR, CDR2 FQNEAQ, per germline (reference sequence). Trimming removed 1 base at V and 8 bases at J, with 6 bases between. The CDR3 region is CASSLDLDSPLHF. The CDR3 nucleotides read TGTGCCAGCAGCTTAGATCTGGATTCACCCCTCCACTTT.

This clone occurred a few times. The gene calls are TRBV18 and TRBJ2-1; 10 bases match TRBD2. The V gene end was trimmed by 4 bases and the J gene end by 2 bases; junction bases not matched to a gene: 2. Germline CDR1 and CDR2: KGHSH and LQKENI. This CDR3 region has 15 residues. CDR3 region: CASSLGLAAYNEQFF. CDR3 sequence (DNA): TGTGCCAGCTCACTAGGACTAGCGGCCTACAATGAGCAGTTCTTC.

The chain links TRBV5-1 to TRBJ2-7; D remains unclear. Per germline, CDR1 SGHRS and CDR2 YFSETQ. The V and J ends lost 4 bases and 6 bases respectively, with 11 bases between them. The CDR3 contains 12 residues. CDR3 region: CASSRPSVEQYF. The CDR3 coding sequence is TGCGCCAGCAGCCGACCGTCGGTCGAGCAGTACTTC. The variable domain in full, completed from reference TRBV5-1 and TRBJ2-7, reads KAGVTQTPRYLIKTRGQQVTLSCSPISGHRSVSWYQQTPGQGLQFLFEYFSETQRNKGNFPGRFSGRQFSNSRSEMNVSTLELGDSALYLCASSRPSVEQYFGPGTRLTVT.

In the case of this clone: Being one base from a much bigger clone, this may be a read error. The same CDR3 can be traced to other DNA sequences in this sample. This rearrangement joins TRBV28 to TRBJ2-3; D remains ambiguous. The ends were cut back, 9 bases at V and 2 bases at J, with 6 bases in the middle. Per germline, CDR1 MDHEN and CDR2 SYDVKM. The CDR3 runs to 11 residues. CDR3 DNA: TGTGCCAGTAGCTCCACAGATACGCAGTATTTT. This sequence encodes CASSSTDTQYF.

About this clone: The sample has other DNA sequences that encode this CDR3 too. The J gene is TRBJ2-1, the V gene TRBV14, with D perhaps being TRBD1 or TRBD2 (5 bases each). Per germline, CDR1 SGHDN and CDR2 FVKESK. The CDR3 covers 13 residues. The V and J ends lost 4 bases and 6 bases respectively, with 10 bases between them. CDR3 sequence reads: CASSPGTANEQFF. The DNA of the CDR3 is TGTGCCAGCAGCCCCGGGACGGCCAATGAGCAGTTCTTC. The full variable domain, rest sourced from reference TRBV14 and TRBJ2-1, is EAGVTQFPSHSVIEKGQTVTLRCDPISGHDNLYWYRRVMGKEIKFLLHFVKESKQDESGMPNNRFLAERTGGTYSTLKVQPAELEDSGVYFCASSPGTANEQFFGPGTRLTVL.

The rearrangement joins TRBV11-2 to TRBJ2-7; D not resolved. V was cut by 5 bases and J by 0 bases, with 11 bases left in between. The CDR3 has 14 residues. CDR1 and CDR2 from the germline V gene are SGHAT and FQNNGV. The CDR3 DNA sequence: TGTGCCAGCAGCCAAACAGAATACTCCTACGAGCAGTACTTC. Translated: CASSQTEYSYEQYF.

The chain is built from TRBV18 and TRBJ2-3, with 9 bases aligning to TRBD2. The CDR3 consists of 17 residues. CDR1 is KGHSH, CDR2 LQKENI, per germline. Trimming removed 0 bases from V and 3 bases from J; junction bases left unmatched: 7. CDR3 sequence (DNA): TGTGCCAGCTCACCACCGGGACTAGCTACTTTAACAGATACGCAGTATTTT. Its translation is CASSPPGLATLTDTQYF.

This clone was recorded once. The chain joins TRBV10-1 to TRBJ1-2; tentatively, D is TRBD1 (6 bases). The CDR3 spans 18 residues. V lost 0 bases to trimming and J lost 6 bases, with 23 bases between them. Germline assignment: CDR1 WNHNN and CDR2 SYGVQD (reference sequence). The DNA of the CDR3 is TGCGCCAGCAGTGAGTCGCTACTCCGGGCTACAGGGTCGAATGGCTACACCTTC. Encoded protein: CASSESLLRATGSNGYTF.

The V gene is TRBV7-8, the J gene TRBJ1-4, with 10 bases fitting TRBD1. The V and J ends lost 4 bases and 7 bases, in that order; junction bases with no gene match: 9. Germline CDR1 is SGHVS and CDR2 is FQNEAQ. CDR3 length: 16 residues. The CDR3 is CASSWPDRGRGEKLFF. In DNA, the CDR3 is TGTGCCAGCAGCTGGCCAGACAGGGGGCGCGGTGAAAAACTGTTTTTT.

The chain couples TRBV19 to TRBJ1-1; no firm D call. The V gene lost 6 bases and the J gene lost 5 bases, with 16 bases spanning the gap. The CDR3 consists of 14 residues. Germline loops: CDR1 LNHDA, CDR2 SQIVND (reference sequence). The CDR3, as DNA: TGTGCCAGTAGATTTGGGGAAGCCGGTACTGAAGCTTTCTTT. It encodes CASRFGEAGTEAFF.

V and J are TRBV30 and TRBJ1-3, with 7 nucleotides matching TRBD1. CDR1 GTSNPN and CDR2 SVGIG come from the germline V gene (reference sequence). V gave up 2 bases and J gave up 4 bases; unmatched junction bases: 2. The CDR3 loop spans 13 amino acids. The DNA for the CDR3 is TGTGCCTGGAGTAGGGACAGAGGAAACACCATATATTTT. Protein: CAWSRDRGNTIYF.

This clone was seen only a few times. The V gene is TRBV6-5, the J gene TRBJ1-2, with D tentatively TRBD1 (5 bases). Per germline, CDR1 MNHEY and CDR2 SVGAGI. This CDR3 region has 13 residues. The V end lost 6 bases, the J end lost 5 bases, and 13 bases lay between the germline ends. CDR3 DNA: TGTGCCAGCAGCACAGGCGAAGCGTATGGCTACACCTTC. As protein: CASSTGEAYGYTF.

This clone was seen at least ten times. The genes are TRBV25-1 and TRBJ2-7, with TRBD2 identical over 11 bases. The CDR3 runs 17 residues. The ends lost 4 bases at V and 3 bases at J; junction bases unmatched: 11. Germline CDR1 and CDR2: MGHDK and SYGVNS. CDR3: CASSGKKTSGISYEQYF. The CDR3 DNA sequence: TGTGCCAGCAGTGGGAAGAAGACTAGCGGGATTAGCTACGAGCAGTACTTC.

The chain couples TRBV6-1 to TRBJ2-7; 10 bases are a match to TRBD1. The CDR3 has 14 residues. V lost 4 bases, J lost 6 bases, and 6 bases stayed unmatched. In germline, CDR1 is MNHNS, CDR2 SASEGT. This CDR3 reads CASSAGTGVVEQYF. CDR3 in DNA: TGTGCCAGCAGTGCCGGGACAGGGGTTGTCGAGCAGTACTTC.

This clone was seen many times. The CDR3 loop is CASSGREGHADTQYF. DNA for the CDR3: TGTGCCAGCAGTGGGCGGGAGGGCCACGCAGATACGCAGTATTTT. The chain recombines TRBV2 with TRBJ2-3; 9 nucleotides line up with TRBD2. The CDR3 loop spans 15 amino acids. Trimming took 4 bases from V and 4 from J; bases not matched to a gene: 6. Germline loops: CDR1 SNHLY, CDR2 FYNNEI.

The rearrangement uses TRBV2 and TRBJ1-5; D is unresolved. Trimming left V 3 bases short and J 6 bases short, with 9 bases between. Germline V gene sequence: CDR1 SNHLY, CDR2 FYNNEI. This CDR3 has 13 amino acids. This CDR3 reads CASSDLTPQPQHF. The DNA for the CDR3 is TGTGCCAGCAGTGATCTGACGCCTCAGCCCCAGCATTTT.

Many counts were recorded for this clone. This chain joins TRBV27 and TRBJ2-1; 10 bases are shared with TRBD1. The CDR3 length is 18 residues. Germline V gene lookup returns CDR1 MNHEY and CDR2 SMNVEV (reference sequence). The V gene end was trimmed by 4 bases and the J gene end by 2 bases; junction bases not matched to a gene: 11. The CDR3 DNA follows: TGTGCCAGCAGTTCCCGGGACAGGGGCACCTTGACCTACAATGAGCAGTTCTTC. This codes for CASSSRDRGTLTYNEQFF.

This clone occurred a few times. The CDR3 bases are TGTGCCAGCAGCTTTCAGGGCGCCTACAATGAGCAGTTCTTC. Its protein product is CASSFQGAYNEQFF. The chain uses TRBV5-4 and TRBJ2-1; possible D gene TRBD1, 5 bases. This CDR3 is 14 amino acids long. Deletions cut 2 bases from V and 2 bases from J, with 8 bases between. Germline V gives CDR1 SGHNT, CDR2 YYREEE (reference sequence).

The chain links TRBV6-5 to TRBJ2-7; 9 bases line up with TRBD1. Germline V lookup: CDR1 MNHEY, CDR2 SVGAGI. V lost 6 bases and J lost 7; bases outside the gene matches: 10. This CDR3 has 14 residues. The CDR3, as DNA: TGTGCCAGCAGCTCCGGGACAGGGAGAGGGGAGCAGTACTTC. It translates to CASSSGTGRGEQYF.

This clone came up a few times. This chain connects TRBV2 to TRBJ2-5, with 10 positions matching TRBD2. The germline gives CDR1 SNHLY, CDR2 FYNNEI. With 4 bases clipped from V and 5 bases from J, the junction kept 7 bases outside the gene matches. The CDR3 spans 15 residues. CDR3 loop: CASSGTSGRWETQYF. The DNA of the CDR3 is TGTGCCAGCAGTGGGACTAGCGGTCGGTGGGAGACCCAGTACTTC.

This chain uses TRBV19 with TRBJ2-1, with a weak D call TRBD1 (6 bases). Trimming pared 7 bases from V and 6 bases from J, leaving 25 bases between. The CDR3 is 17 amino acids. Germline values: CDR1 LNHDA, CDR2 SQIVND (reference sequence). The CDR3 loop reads CASTVGLQGWLGNEQFF. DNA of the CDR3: TGTGCCAGTACCGTGGGCTTACAGGGTTGGTTGGGCAATGAGCAGTTCTTC.

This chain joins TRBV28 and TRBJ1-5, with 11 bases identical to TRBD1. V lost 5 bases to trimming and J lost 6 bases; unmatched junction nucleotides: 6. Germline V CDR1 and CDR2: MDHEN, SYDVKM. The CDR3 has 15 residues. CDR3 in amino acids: CASSPDRGPGQPQHF. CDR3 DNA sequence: TGTGCCAGCAGTCCGGACAGGGGGCCGGGTCAGCCCCAGCATTTT.

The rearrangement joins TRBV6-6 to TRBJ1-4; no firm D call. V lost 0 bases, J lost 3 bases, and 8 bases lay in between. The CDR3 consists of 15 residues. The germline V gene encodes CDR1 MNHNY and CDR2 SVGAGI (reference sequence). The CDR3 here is CASSYSATPNEKLFF. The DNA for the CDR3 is TGTGCCAGCAGTTACTCGGCAACTCCTAATGAAAAACTGTTTTTT.

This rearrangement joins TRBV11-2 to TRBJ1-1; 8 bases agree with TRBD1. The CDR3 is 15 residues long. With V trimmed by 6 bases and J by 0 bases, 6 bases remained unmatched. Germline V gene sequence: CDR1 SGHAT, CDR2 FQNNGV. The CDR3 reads CASRIAGGVNTEAFF. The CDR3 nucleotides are TGTGCCAGCAGGATCGCAGGGGGCGTGAACACTGAAGCTTTCTTT. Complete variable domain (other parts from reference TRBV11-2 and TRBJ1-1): EAGVAQSPRYKIIEKRQSVAFWCNPISGHATLYWYQQILGQGPKLLIQFQNNGVVDDSQLPKDRFSAERLKGVDSTLKIQPAKLEDSAVYLCASRIAGGVNTEAFFGQGTRLTVV.

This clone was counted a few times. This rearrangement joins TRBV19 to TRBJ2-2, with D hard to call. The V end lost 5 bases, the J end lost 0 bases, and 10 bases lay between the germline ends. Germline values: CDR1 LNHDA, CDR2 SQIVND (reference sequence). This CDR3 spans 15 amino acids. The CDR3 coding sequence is TGTGCCAGTAGTCAGGACGGTTCGAACACCGGGGAGCTGTTTTTT. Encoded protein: CASSQDGSNTGELFF.

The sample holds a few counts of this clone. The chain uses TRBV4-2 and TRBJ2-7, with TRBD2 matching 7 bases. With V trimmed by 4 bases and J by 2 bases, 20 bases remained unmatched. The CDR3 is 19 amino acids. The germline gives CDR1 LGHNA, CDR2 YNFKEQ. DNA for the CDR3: TGTGCCAGCAGCCGCTGGGAGGGCAGTCCCGCCGGCGGGGCCTACGAGCAGTACTTC. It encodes CASSRWEGSPAGGAYEQYF.

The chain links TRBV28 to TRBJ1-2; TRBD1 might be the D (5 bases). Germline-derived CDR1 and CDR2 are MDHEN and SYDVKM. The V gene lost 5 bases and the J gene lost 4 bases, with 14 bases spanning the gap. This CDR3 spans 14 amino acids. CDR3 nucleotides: TGTGCCAGCAGTCCATCGACAGCATTCTATGGCTACACCTTC. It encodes CASSPSTAFYGYTF.

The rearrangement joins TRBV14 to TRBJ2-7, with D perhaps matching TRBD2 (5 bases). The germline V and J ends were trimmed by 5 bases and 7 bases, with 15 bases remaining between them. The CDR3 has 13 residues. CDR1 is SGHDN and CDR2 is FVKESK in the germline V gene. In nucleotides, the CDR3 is TGTGCCAGCAGCTCCAGTTTCCCGGGAGAGCAGTACTTC. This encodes CASSSSFPGEQYF.

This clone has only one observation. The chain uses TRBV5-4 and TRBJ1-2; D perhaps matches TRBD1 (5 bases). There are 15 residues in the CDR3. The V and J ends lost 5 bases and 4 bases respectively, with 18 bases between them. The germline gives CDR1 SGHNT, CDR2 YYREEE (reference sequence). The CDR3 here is CASRPGGGSVYGYTF. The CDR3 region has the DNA TGTGCCAGCAGACCCGGGGGGGGTTCCGTCTATGGCTACACCTTC.